This T cell receptor (beta chain) was sequenced in a study of T cell repertoires in cytomegalovirus infection. Study-wide context: CMV infection together with matching HLA type was indicated by public TCR beta signatures.

A single record per CDR3 protein comes from TCRdb applying MiXCR to the reads. There are about 47,000 distinct CDR3 sequences in the sample; about 19% occur only once, and roughly 78% lies in the top ten. As to this clonotype: The antigen remains undetermined.

This CDR3 is built from 13 residues. Trimming stripped 3 bases from V and 7 bases from J, with 10 bases between. Points from the study as a whole: Cumulative frequency of public TCR beta families picked out carriers of CMV plus the relevant HLA.

This receptor was identified in a human donor in good health (CMV status not recorded). Some clones in this sample may be carry-over from other donors' samples. The rearrangement uses TRBV12-3 or TRBV12-4 and TRBJ2-1; the D gene is possibly TRBD1 (5 bases). Source: CD8+ T cells from cultured PBMCs, taken from culture after CMV antigen stimulation. CDR3 amino acids: CASSLVGRNEQFF. The CDR3 DNA sequence: TGTGCCAGCAGTTTGGTGGGGCGTAATGAGCAGTTCTTC.